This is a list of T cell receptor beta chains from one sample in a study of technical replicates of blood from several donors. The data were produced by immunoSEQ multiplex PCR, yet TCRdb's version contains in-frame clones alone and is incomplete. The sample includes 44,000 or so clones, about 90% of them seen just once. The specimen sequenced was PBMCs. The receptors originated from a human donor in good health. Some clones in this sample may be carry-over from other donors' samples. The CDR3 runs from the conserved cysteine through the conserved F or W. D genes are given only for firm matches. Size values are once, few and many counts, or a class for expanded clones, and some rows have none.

cdr3_nt: TGTGCCTGGACTCGGGCGGGAGGTGGGGCCGGGGAGCTGTTTTTT
cdr3_aa: CAWTRAGGGAGELFF
d_call: TRBD2
v_call: TRBV30
j_call: TRBJ2-2
clone_size: -

cdr3_nt: TGTGCCAGTAGTATCGGGAGACATAGCAATCAGCCCCAGCATTTT
cdr3_aa: CASSIGRHSNQPQHF
d_call: -
v_call: TRBV19
j_call: TRBJ1-5
clone_size: -

cdr3_nt: TGTGCCAGCAGACGGGGACTAGCGGTGGTGGAGACCCAGTACTTC
cdr3_aa: CASRRGLAVVETQYF
d_call: TRBD2
v_call: TRBV11-1
j_call: TRBJ2-5
clone_size: -

cdr3_nt: TGTGCCAGCAGCACCGCTAGCGGGAGGCGCGCTGAGCAGTTCTTC
cdr3_aa: CASSTASGRRAEQFF
d_call: TRBD2
v_call: TRBV5-4
j_call: TRBJ2-1
clone_size: -

cdr3_nt: TGCAGTGCTACGGCCGGGGGGGAGCAGTTCTTC
cdr3_aa: CSATAGGEQFF
d_call: TRBD2
v_call: TRBV20-1
j_call: TRBJ2-1
clone_size: few

cdr3_nt: TGTGCCTGGAGGGTAGGGCTAGCGGGAAGGAATGAGCAGTTCTTC
cdr3_aa: CAWRVGLAGRNEQFF
d_call: TRBD2
v_call: TRBV30
j_call: TRBJ2-1
clone_size: -

cdr3_nt: TGTGCCAGCAGCTTAGCGGGGGCCCTGGAGACCCAGTACTTC
cdr3_aa: CASSLAGALETQYF
d_call: -
v_call: TRBV7-9
j_call: TRBJ2-5
clone_size: -

cdr3_nt: TGTGCCAGCAGTTACTTACAGGCTGGGAACACTGAAGCTTTCTTT
cdr3_aa: CASSYLQAGNTEAFF
d_call: -
v_call: TRBV6-6
j_call: TRBJ1-1
clone_size: -

cdr3_nt: TGTGCCAGCAGTAGGCTAGCGGAATACCAAGAGACCCAGTACTTC
cdr3_aa: CASSRLAEYQETQYF
d_call: TRBD2
v_call: TRBV5-6
j_call: TRBJ2-5
clone_size: -

cdr3_nt: TGCGCCAGCCACAGGGAGCCCAACACTGAAGCTTTCTTT
cdr3_aa: CASHREPNTEAFF
d_call: -
v_call: TRBV5-1
j_call: TRBJ1-1
clone_size: -

cdr3_nt: TGTGCCAGCAGCGGAAGCGGTGGGCCCCAGCATTTT
cdr3_aa: CASSGSGGPQHF
d_call: -
v_call: TRBV9
j_call: TRBJ1-5
clone_size: -

cdr3_nt: TGTGCCAGCAGCTGGACAGGGGGCGCGAGGTATGGCTACACCTTC
cdr3_aa: CASSWTGGARYGYTF
d_call: TRBD1
v_call: TRBV5-6
j_call: TRBJ1-2
clone_size: -

cdr3_nt: TGTGCCAGCACAAGAAAAGCGGGAGGGGACACAGATACGCAGTATTTT
cdr3_aa: CASTRKAGGDTDTQYF
d_call: TRBD2
v_call: TRBV27
j_call: TRBJ2-3
clone_size: -

cdr3_nt: TGTGCCAGCAGCGTAGCAGGTGACTATGGCTACACCTTC
cdr3_aa: CASSVAGDYGYTF
d_call: -
v_call: TRBV9
j_call: TRBJ1-2
clone_size: -

cdr3_nt: TGCGCCAGCAGCCTAATCGGCGTTACAGGGGGCTTAAACTCTGGAAACACCATATATTTT
cdr3_aa: CASSLIGVTGGLNSGNTIYF
d_call: TRBD1
v_call: TRBV4-1
j_call: TRBJ1-3
clone_size: -

cdr3_nt: TGCGCCAGCAGCCAAGGGGACCGGGGGACCTCCTACGAGCAGTACTTC
cdr3_aa: CASSQGDRGTSYEQYF
d_call: -
v_call: TRBV4-3
j_call: TRBJ2-7
clone_size: -

cdr3_nt: TGTGCCAGCAGCCAATCGACTAGCGGGACCGGGGAGCTGTTTTTT
cdr3_aa: CASSQSTSGTGELFF
d_call: TRBD2
v_call: TRBV4-2
j_call: TRBJ2-2
clone_size: -

cdr3_nt: TGTGCCAGCTCGCTCGGAGGCAGACTCTACGAGCAGTACTTC
cdr3_aa: CASSLGGRLYEQYF
d_call: -
v_call: TRBV18
j_call: TRBJ2-7
clone_size: -

cdr3_nt: TGTGCCAGCAGCTTAGTCGTAGCGGGAGCCGGAGAGACCCAGTACTTC
cdr3_aa: CASSLVVAGAGETQYF
d_call: TRBD2
v_call: TRBV7-7
j_call: TRBJ2-5
clone_size: -

cdr3_nt: TGTGCCTGGAGTGTACGTGGTCGGTATAGCAATCAGCCCCAGCATTTT
cdr3_aa: CAWSVRGRYSNQPQHF
d_call: -
v_call: TRBV30
j_call: TRBJ1-5
clone_size: once

cdr3_nt: TGCGCCAGCAGCCAGGATACCCCCCGCGGGCCCTACAATGAGCAGTTCTTC
cdr3_aa: CASSQDTPRGPYNEQFF
d_call: -
v_call: TRBV4-3
j_call: TRBJ2-1
clone_size: -

cdr3_nt: TGCAGCGTTTTCGACAGGACCTTAGCTAACTATGGCTACACCTTC
cdr3_aa: CSVFDRTLANYGYTF
d_call: -
v_call: TRBV29-1
j_call: TRBJ1-2
clone_size: -

cdr3_nt: TGTGCCAGCAGTGATCTTACTGTTTACTTC
cdr3_aa: CASSDLTVYF
d_call: -
v_call: TRBV25-1
j_call: TRBJ2-5
clone_size: -

cdr3_nt: TGCGCCAGCAGGACTCGAGTGGGTTCACCCCTCCACTTT
cdr3_aa: CASRTRVGSPLHF
d_call: -
v_call: TRBV5-1
j_call: TRBJ1-6
clone_size: -

cdr3_nt: TGTGCCAGCAGCCGCGGGAGTTATGAGGCCCAGTACTTC
cdr3_aa: CASSRGSYEAQYF
d_call: TRBD2
v_call: TRBV7-9
j_call: TRBJ2-5
clone_size: once

cdr3_nt: TGTGCCAGCAGCCCTCGACAGGGCAGCCACGAGCAGTACTTC
cdr3_aa: CASSPRQGSHEQYF
d_call: TRBD1
v_call: TRBV6-5
j_call: TRBJ2-7
clone_size: -

cdr3_nt: TGTGCCAGCAGCCAGAGCGGGCCCTCCTACGAGCAGTACTTC
cdr3_aa: CASSQSGPSYEQYF
d_call: -
v_call: TRBV4-2
j_call: TRBJ2-7
clone_size: -

cdr3_nt: TGCGCCAGCAGCCAAGAGGGACAGCTCTACAATGAGCAGTTCTTC
cdr3_aa: CASSQEGQLYNEQFF
d_call: TRBD1
v_call: TRBV4-3
j_call: TRBJ2-1
clone_size: -

cdr3_nt: TGTGCCAGCAGCGTAGGATTCAGCGGGGGAACTGAAGCTTTCTTT
cdr3_aa: CASSVGFSGGTEAFF
d_call: -
v_call: TRBV9
j_call: TRBJ1-1
clone_size: -

cdr3_nt: TGTGCCAGCCAGGGACTTAGCACAGATACGCAGTATTTT
cdr3_aa: CASQGLSTDTQYF
d_call: -
v_call: TRBV2
j_call: TRBJ2-3
clone_size: -

cdr3_nt: TGTGCCAGCAGCCTAACGACAGGGTTCCACGAGCAGTACTTC
cdr3_aa: CASSLTTGFHEQYF
d_call: TRBD1
v_call: TRBV11-2
j_call: TRBJ2-7
clone_size: -

cdr3_nt: TGTGCCAGCAGCTCCGGGCCAGGGTGGACAGATACGCAGTATTTT
cdr3_aa: CASSSGPGWTDTQYF
d_call: -
v_call: TRBV7-2
j_call: TRBJ2-3
clone_size: -

cdr3_nt: TGTGCCAGCGGTGGGATCGGGCAGCCCCAGCATTTT
cdr3_aa: CASGGIGQPQHF
d_call: -
v_call: TRBV2
j_call: TRBJ1-5
clone_size: once

cdr3_nt: TGCGCCAGCAGCCAAGATCGGACAGTCTCTGGAAACACCATATATTTT
cdr3_aa: CASSQDRTVSGNTIYF
d_call: -
v_call: TRBV4-3
j_call: TRBJ1-3
clone_size: -

cdr3_nt: TGTGCCAGCAGCCCGACTAGCGGGGAGACCGGGGAGCTGTTTTTT
cdr3_aa: CASSPTSGETGELFF
d_call: TRBD2
v_call: TRBV11-2
j_call: TRBJ2-2
clone_size: -

cdr3_nt: TGTGCCAGTAGTAGGCAGGGACAGGGGGCCGGCTATGGCTACACCTTC
cdr3_aa: CASSRQGQGAGYGYTF
d_call: TRBD1
v_call: TRBV19
j_call: TRBJ1-2
clone_size: -

cdr3_nt: TGTGCTAGTGGTTTGGTTTCCACCGGACACCCTTTCTTT
cdr3_aa: CASGLVSTGHPFF
d_call: -
v_call: TRBV12-5
j_call: TRBJ1-1
clone_size: once

cdr3_nt: TGTGCCTGGACGACAGGGCCCAGCAATCGGCAGTACTTC
cdr3_aa: CAWTTGPSNRQYF
d_call: TRBD1
v_call: TRBV30
j_call: TRBJ2-7
clone_size: -

cdr3_nt: TGTGCCAGCGGAACAGAGGGTGAAGCTTTCTTT
cdr3_aa: CASGTEGEAFF
d_call: -
v_call: TRBV5-6
j_call: TRBJ1-1
clone_size: -

cdr3_nt: TGTGCCACCCTCAGGGGGGTAAACACTGAAGCTTTCTTT
cdr3_aa: CATLRGVNTEAFF
d_call: TRBD1
v_call: TRBV6-5
j_call: TRBJ1-1
clone_size: -

cdr3_nt: TGTGCCAGCAGCGTAGTACCCTCCTCGGGACAGAATGAAGCTTTCTTT
cdr3_aa: CASSVVPSSGQNEAFF
d_call: TRBD1
v_call: TRBV9
j_call: TRBJ1-1
clone_size: -

cdr3_nt: TGCGCCAGCAGCCCGGACAGGGGACGCGGCTACACCTTC
cdr3_aa: CASSPDRGRGYTF
d_call: TRBD1
v_call: TRBV5-1
j_call: TRBJ1-2
clone_size: -

cdr3_nt: TGTGCCAGCAGCCCCAGGGAGGGTGGGGCCAACGTCCTGACTTTC
cdr3_aa: CASSPREGGANVLTF
d_call: TRBD2
v_call: TRBV11-2
j_call: TRBJ2-6
clone_size: -

cdr3_nt: TGTGCCTGGGGGACGGGGGATTCACCCCTCCACTTT
cdr3_aa: CAWGTGDSPLHF
d_call: -
v_call: TRBV30
j_call: TRBJ1-6
clone_size: -

cdr3_nt: TGTGCCAGCAGGATGGGGACAGGGGGAAGAAACACCATATATTTT
cdr3_aa: CASRMGTGGRNTIYF
d_call: TRBD1
v_call: TRBV6-1
j_call: TRBJ1-3
clone_size: once

cdr3_nt: TGTGCCAGCAGTACGCGGCTGGTCGACAGCTCCTACGAGCAGTACTTC
cdr3_aa: CASSTRLVDSSYEQYF
d_call: -
v_call: TRBV28
j_call: TRBJ2-7
clone_size: -

cdr3_nt: TGTGCCAGCACGCGGGTGTACGAGCAGTACTTC
cdr3_aa: CASTRVYEQYF
d_call: -
v_call: TRBV6-1
j_call: TRBJ2-7
clone_size: -

cdr3_nt: TGCGCCAGCAGCCGAGACCTCCAAGAGACCCAGTACTTC
cdr3_aa: CASSRDLQETQYF
d_call: -
v_call: TRBV4-3
j_call: TRBJ2-5
clone_size: once

cdr3_nt: TGTGCCAGCACCCAACGGGAGAACACTGAAGCTTTCTTT
cdr3_aa: CASTQRENTEAFF
d_call: -
v_call: TRBV6-5
j_call: TRBJ1-1
clone_size: -

cdr3_nt: TGTGCCAGCAGTGACCCGGGCAGGGGGCTTTCACCCCTCCACTTT
cdr3_aa: CASSDPGRGLSPLHF
d_call: TRBD1
v_call: TRBV6-1
j_call: TRBJ1-6
clone_size: -

cdr3_nt: TGTGCCAGCAGCTTCCAGAAGAACACTGAAGCTTTCTTT
cdr3_aa: CASSFQKNTEAFF
d_call: -
v_call: TRBV11-2
j_call: TRBJ1-1
clone_size: -

cdr3_nt: TGCGCCAGCAGCCGCGGACAGGCCAGCTCCTATAATTCACCCCTCCACTTT
cdr3_aa: CASSRGQASSYNSPLHF
d_call: TRBD1
v_call: TRBV5-1
j_call: TRBJ1-6
clone_size: -

cdr3_nt: TGCGCCAGCAGCCAAGATCCGGGACAGGGGGCGAGAGAGCAGTACTTC
cdr3_aa: CASSQDPGQGAREQYF
d_call: TRBD1
v_call: TRBV4-1
j_call: TRBJ2-7
clone_size: -

cdr3_nt: TGTGCCTGGAGTTCGGGACTAGCCAGTGAGCAGTTCTTC
cdr3_aa: CAWSSGLASEQFF
d_call: TRBD2
v_call: TRBV30
j_call: TRBJ2-1
clone_size: once

cdr3_nt: TGTGCCAGCTCAACAACCAACGGACAGTCCTATGGCTACACCTTC
cdr3_aa: CASSTTNGQSYGYTF
d_call: -
v_call: TRBV18
j_call: TRBJ1-2
clone_size: once

cdr3_nt: TGTGCCAGCAGCGGCAATCAGGCGACGATCGAAGCTTTCTTT
cdr3_aa: CASSGNQATIEAFF
d_call: -
v_call: TRBV9
j_call: TRBJ1-1
clone_size: -

cdr3_nt: TGTGCCAGCAGCCCTATGACAACTAATGAAAAACTGTTTTTT
cdr3_aa: CASSPMTTNEKLFF
d_call: -
v_call: TRBV6-1
j_call: TRBJ1-4
clone_size: -

cdr3_nt: TGCGCCAGCAGCCGGAGCGGGTGGGGTGACAATGAGCAGTTCTTC
cdr3_aa: CASSRSGWGDNEQFF
d_call: -
v_call: TRBV4-1
j_call: TRBJ2-1
clone_size: -